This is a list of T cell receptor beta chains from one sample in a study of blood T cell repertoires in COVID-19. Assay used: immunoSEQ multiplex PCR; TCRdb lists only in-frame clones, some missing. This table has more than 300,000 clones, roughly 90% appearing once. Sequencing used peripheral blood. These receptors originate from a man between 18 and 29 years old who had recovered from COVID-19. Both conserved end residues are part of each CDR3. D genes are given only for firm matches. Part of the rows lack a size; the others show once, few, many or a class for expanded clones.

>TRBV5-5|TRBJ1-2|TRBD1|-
TGTGCCAGCAGCTTGACCCCGCCGCCTTCAAAGGACAGGGTAAACTATGGCTACACCTTC
CASSLTPPPSKDRVNYGYTF
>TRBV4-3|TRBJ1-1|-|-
TGCGCCAGCAGCTTAAGGCCCCAGGGGCGTAACACTGAAGCTTTCTTT
CASSLRPQGRNTEAFF
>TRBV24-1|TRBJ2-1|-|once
TGTGCCACCAGTTCATCAGTAGCGGACCACCCCAATGAGCAGTTCTTC
CATSSSVADHPNEQFF
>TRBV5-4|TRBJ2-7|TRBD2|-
TGTGCCAGCAGTTACGGGACTAACTCGGCCTACGAGCAGTACTTC
CASSYGTNSAYEQYF
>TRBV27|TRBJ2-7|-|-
TGTGCCAGCAGTTTATCGGGGGGAGTGGATTTCTACGAGCAGTACTTC
CASSLSGGVDFYEQYF
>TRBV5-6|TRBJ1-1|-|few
TGTGCCAGCAGCTTCCAGGGTGTAAACACTGAAGCTTTCTTT
CASSFQGVNTEAFF
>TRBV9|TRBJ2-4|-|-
TGTGCCAGCAGCGTAGACAGCTTAGCCAAAAACATTCAGTACTTC
CASSVDSLAKNIQYF
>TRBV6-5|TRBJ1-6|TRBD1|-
TGTGCCAGCAGTTACTCTGGGGACAGGGATTCACCCCTCCACTTT
CASSYSGDRDSPLHF
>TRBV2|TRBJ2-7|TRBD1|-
TGTGCCAGCACCCGGACAGGGGAAGTCCACGAGCAGTACTTC
CASTRTGEVHEQYF
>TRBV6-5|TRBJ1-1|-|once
TGTGCCAGCAGTTCCCTAGGGGTAAGCACTGAAGCTTTCTTT
CASSSLGVSTEAFF
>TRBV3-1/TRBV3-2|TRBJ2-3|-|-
TGTGCCAGCAGCCAAGAACCTACCACAGATACGCAGTATTTT
CASSQEPTTDTQYF
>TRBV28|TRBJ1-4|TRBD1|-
TGTGCCAGCAGTGATGACAGGGGGCTAGGGGAAAAACTGTTTTTT
CASSDDRGLGEKLFF
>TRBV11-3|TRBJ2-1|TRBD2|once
TGTGCCAGCAGCTTTGGGTCATGGGCGGGAGGATGGTTAAGTGAGCAGTTCTTC
CASSFGSWAGGWLSEQFF
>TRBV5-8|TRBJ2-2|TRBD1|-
TGTGCCAGCAGCTTTCCGGGACAGGGTTACACCGGGGAGCTGTTTTTT
CASSFPGQGYTGELFF
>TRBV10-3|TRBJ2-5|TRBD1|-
TGTGCCATCAGTGAGGGGACAGGGAAGAGGGAGACCCAGTACTTC
CAISEGTGKRETQYF
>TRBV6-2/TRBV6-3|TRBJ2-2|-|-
TGTGCCAGCAGCCACCATGGTAGCGGAAACACCGGGGAGCTGTTTTTT
CASSHHGSGNTGELFF
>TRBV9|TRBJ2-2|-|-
TGTGCCAGCAGCGCGTCGAACACCGGGGAGCTGTTTTTT
CASSASNTGELFF
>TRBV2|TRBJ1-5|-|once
TGTGCCAGCCGTGACAGGCTTAGCAATCAGCCCCAGCATTTT
CASRDRLSNQPQHF
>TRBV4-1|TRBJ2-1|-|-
TGCGCCAGCAGCCCCCACAGGAAGGCGGGGGCCCACAATGAGCAGTTCTTC
CASSPHRKAGAHNEQFF
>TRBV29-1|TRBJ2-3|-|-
TGCAGCGTTCAGCCCGTGGAAGGGGCCTCAGATACGCAGTATTTT
CSVQPVEGASDTQYF
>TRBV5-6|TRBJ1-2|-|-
TGTGCCAGCAGCTTGGAAGGGGGATATTTCTATGGCTACACCTTC
CASSLEGGYFYGYTF
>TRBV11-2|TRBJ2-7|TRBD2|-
TGTGCCAGCAGCTCCCGGACTAGCGGGAGGGCCGCCTACGAGCAGTACTTC
CASSSRTSGRAAYEQYF
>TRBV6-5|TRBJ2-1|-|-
TGTGCCAGCAGTTACGTCGGGAATGAGCAGTTCTTC
CASSYVGNEQFF
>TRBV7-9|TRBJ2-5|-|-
TGTGCCAGCAGCTTAAGCGACCTCACTACAGGTGGAAGAGAGACCCAGTACTTC
CASSLSDLTTGGRETQYF
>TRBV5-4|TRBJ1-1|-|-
TGTGCCAGCAGCTTGGCCGTGGGCATGAACACTGAAGCTTTCTTT
CASSLAVGMNTEAFF
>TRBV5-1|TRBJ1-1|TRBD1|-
TGCGCCAGCAGCTTGTCAGGGGGCACTGAAGCTTTCTTT
CASSLSGGTEAFF
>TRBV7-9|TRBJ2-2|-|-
TGTGCCAGCAGCTCGGACAAGTCTAGTGGGGAGCTGTTTTTT
CASSSDKSSGELFF
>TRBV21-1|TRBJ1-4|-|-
TGTGCCAGCAGCGACAGAGCACTGTTTTTT
CASSDRALFF
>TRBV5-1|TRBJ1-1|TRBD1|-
TGCGCCAGCAGCTTGCCGTCCGGGACAGGGGGCTCGAACACTGAAGCTTTCTTT
CASSLPSGTGGSNTEAFF
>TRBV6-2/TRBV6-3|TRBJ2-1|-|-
TGTGCCAGCAACCCGTGGTCAGACAATGAGCAGTTCTTC
CASNPWSDNEQFF
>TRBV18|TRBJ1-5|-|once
TGTGCCAGCTCACCCGGGAGCTCCAATCAGCCCCAGCATTTT
CASSPGSSNQPQHF
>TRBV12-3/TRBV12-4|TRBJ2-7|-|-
TGTGCCAGCAGTTTAGGGCCGACCTACGAGCAGTACTTC
CASSLGPTYEQYF
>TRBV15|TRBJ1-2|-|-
TGTGCCACCAGCAGAGCACAGGGAATTTCAGCCTATGGCTACACCTTC
CATSRAQGISAYGYTF
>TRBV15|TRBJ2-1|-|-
TGTGCCACCAGCAGTGTTGCGCCTGAGCAGTTCTTC
CATSSVAPEQFF
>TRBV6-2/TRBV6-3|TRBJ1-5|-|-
TGTGCCAGCAGTTACGGGGGGGCGCGGACAACCAATCAGCCCCAGCATTTT
CASSYGGARTTNQPQHF
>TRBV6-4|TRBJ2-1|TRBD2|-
TGTGCCAGCAGGCCGACTAGCGGGGGGCCGTACAATGAGCAGTTCTTC
CASRPTSGGPYNEQFF
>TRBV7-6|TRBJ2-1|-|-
TGTGCCAGCAGCTTGTACAGGTTCAATGAGCAGTTCTTC
CASSLYRFNEQFF
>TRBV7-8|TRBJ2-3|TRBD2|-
TGTGCCAGCAGAGCTAACCGGGACTACACTAGCACAGATACGCAGTATTTT
CASRANRDYTSTDTQYF
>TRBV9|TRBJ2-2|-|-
TGTGCCAGCAGCGTAGGACAGAACACCGGGGAGCTGTTTTTT
CASSVGQNTGELFF
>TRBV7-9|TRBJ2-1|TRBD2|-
TGTGCCAGCAGCCCCCGGACTAGCGGGAGTGATGAGCAGTTCTTC
CASSPRTSGSDEQFF
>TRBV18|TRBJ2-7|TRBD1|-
TGTGCCAGCTCACCCGTCACAGGGGGGAACTACGAGCAGTACTTC
CASSPVTGGNYEQYF
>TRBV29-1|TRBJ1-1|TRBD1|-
TGCAGCGTTGATTCGCGGCTGAGGGGGCCATCTGAAGCTTTCTTT
CSVDSRLRGPSEAFF
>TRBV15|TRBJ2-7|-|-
TGTGCCACCAGCCCCCCGGAGCACGAGCAGTACTTC
CATSPPEHEQYF
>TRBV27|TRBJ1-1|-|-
TGTGCCAGCAGTCCCTCTTCACAGGGTCCGAACACTGAAGCTTTCTTT
CASSPSSQGPNTEAFF
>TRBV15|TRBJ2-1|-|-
TGTGCCACCAGCGACTGGGACTCGCCCTACAATGAGCAGTTCTTC
CATSDWDSPYNEQFF
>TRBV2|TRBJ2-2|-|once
TGTGCCATCCGGCCGGCGGCCACCGGGGAGCTGTTTTTT
CAIRPAATGELFF
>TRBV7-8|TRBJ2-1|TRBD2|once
TGTGCCAGCAGCCAGGGACTAGCGGGAGCGCTCTCCTACAATGAGCAGTTCTTC
CASSQGLAGALSYNEQFF
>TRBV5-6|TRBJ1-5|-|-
TGTGCCAGCAGCGGCGGAGGACTTTATAGCAATCAGCCCCAGCATTTT
CASSGGGLYSNQPQHF
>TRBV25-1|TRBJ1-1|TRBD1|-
TGTGCCAGCAGTGCCCGATCCGGGACAGGGACGACTGAAGCTTTCTTT
CASSARSGTGTTEAFF
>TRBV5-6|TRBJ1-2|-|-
TGTGCCAGCAGCTCCTACCGGAGTAGTGGCTACACCTTC
CASSSYRSSGYTF
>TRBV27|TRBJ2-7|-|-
TGTGCCAGCAGTTTATTAGCAGGGGGGATCTACGAGCAGTACTTC
CASSLLAGGIYEQYF
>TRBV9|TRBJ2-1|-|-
TGTGCCAGCAGCCCTGCTGAGAGGGGGTACCACAATGAGCAGTTCTTC
CASSPAERGYHNEQFF
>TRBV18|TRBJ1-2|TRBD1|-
TGTGCCAGCGGACAGGGGGACTATGGCTACACCTTC
CASGQGDYGYTF
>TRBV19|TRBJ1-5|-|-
TGTGCCAGTAAGGACAGTTATAGCAATCAGCCCCAGCATTTT
CASKDSYSNQPQHF
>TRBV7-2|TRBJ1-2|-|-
TGTGCCAGCAGCTCACAGGGTCAGGGCTATGGCTACACCTTC
CASSSQGQGYGYTF
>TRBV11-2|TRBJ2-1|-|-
TGTGCCAGCAGCATTACAGGCAATGAGCAGTTCTTC
CASSITGNEQFF